This TCR beta chain was profiled in a study of blood T cells in healthy people across ages. Overall study findings and caveats: The study regarded diversity estimates from one million T cells as underestimates. Older age coincided with a roughly linear decline in TCR beta diversity per million T cells. Naive T cell percentage showed a strong correlation with TCR beta diversity.

A J-beta primer mix and a sample-barcoded 5' primer were used in a second PCR of roughly 6 to 11 cycles. A single record per CDR3 protein comes from TCRdb applying MiXCR to the 5' RACE reads. The data hold about 1,400,000 distinct CDR3 sequences, with approximately 59% observed a single time. This clonotype was observed a handful of times. The antigen remains undetermined. Sample: blood. The receptor's source is a man aged 18-30 years in good health.

CDR3 amino acids: CASTLSATDTQYF. In nucleotides, the CDR3 is TGTGCCAGCACCCTTTCGGCCACAGATACGCAGTATTTT. The chain has TRBV28 and TRBJ2-3; D not resolved. This CDR3 has 13 residues. The germline V gene encodes CDR1 MDHEN and CDR2 SYDVKM. The ends were cut back, 7 bases at V and 2 bases at J, with 10 bases in the middle. Full variable domain (missing parts from reference TRBV28 and TRBJ2-3): DVKVTQSSRYLVKRTGEKVFLECVQDMDHENMFWYRQDPGLGLRLIYFSYDVKMKEKGDIPEGYSVSREKKERFSLILESASTNQTSMYLCASTLSATDTQYFGPGTRLTVL.